The source of this T cell receptor (beta chain) is a study of T-cell memory formation after mild COVID-19. V lost 0 bases, J lost 7 bases, and 19 bases lay in between. Per the germline V gene, CDR1 is LGHDT and CDR2 is YNNKEL (reference sequence). The CDR3 length is 17 residues. Whole-study results and caveats: Day 15 to 85 contracting clones showed balanced CD4/CD8; later expanders leaned CD4+. Prior to infection, memory already included some responding clones, suggesting cross-reactive memory joined.

TCRdb processed the 5' RACE reads anew with MiXCR; each CDR3 protein has one entry. The sample consists of a few hundred thousand distinct CDR3 sequences, 15% to 20% of them appearing once. This clonotype was seen a few times. The antigen remains unidentified. This receptor was taken from a man younger than 30 who had mild COVID-19 (a few samples of this study predate the infection). Cell type and time point are not known. The chain carries TRBV3-1 and TRBJ2-1; D possibly matches TRBD1 or TRBD2 (5 bases each). The sequencing input was PBMCs or a T cell subset sorted from them (not recorded which). CDR3 in amino acids: CASSQELLRERGNEQFF. The CDR3, as DNA: TGTGCCAGCAGCCAAGAATTGCTCAGGGAGCGAGGAAATGAGCAGTTCTTC.